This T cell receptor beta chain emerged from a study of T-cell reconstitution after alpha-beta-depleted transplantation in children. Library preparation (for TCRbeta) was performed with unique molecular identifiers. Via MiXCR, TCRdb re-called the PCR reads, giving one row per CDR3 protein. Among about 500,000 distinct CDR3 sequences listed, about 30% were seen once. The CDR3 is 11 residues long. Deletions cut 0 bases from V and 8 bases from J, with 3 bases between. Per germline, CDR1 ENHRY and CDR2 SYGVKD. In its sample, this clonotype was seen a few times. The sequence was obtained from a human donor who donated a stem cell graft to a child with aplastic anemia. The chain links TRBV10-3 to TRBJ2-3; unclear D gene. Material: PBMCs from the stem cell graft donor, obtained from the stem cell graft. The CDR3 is CAISESGTQYF. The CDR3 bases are TGTGCCATCAGTGAGTCTGGTACGCAGTATTTT.